The present TCR beta chain was sequenced within a study of blood T cell repertoires in COVID-19 (dated by TCRdb to between 2020 and 2021). Regarding the study in general: Recovered participants in ImmuneRACE Cohort 3 were defined as having two consecutive negative NP/OP PCR tests, clearance from a healthcare professional, or resolution of symptoms. The collaborator samples originated in the United States, Italy and Spain and spanned the acute and convalescent phases of COVID-19. The material from the prospective study consisted of cDNA or gDNA derived from T cells, B-cell-depleted T cells, or PBMCs. Deeply sampled blood TCRbeta repertoires from subjects exposed to, actively infected with, or recovered from COVID-19 were included in the dataset. The repertoires were released in a freely available public database intended as a resource for research on the immune response to SARS-CoV-2. The samples were drawn from the first 160 participants of the ongoing ImmuneRACE study and from 1,254 subjects provided by 6 global collaborators. The sample metadata nearly always contained a de-identified subject ID, COVID-19 status, age in years and sex. Where HLA class I and class II types were available, the types were taken from metadata supplied by the sample provider, not from assay-based typing. Results the study describes overall, beyond this receptor: Clinical and demographic metadata were provided uncurated, with the amount varying by source and participant.

TCRbeta CDR3 regions were amplified from genomic DNA using the immunoSEQ Assay, a bias-controlled multiplex PCR. As for the original processing: The number of nucleated cells in each sample was estimated by amplification of reference gene primers within the assay. To quantify the absolute abundance of each unique TCRbeta CDR3 rearrangement, sequence reads were collapsed and filtered. Productive Simpson clonality was computed per sample as the square root of Simpson's diversity index over productive rearrangements. TCRdb took over this immuneACCESS table, retaining in-frame rearrangements with V and J assigned. Such tables are incomplete; in checked studies, under half of the missing clones stem from an unresolved V gene, and the remainder is unexplained. V and J calls and clone size come straight from that table; D and trimming were deduced from the DNA. Counted in this sample were roughly 210,000 clones; around 90% of them appeared once. The ten top clones hold around 7% of the sample.

Participants in the prospective study were aged about 18 to 100 years, lived in about two dozen United States geographic areas, and enrolled through a virtual design. In the prospective study, participants were assigned to cohorts based on the clinical history participants reported in a screening survey and a study questionnaire. In the prospective study, whole blood, serum and a nasopharyngeal or oropharyngeal swab were collected from each participant by mobile phlebotomists. Additional blood draws and questionnaires over an approximately two-month period could optionally be provided by prospective study participants. Prospective study blood samples were shipped either frozen or at room temperature before DNA extraction. About this clone: What antigen it recognizes has not been identified. No much larger clonotype is one base removed from it; base qualities were not supplied.

V drops 3 bases and J drops 0 bases, leaving 9 bases in between. The CDR3 starts with the cysteine, ends with the phenylalanine, and has 14 residues. The entry retains the CDR3 DNA only, 42 bases that are in frame from base 1. According to the germline V gene (reference sequence), CDR1 reads LGHDT and CDR2 reads YNNKEL. This receptor was obtained from a young man in a cohort exposed to, infected with or recovered from COVID-19 (not recorded which). The V and J segments used are TRBV3-1 (or the pseudogene TRBV3-2) and TRBJ2-7, with no D gene named confidently. Input material: PBMCs or T cells enriched from blood (not recorded which). For the CDR3, the sequence is CASSHFEDSYEQYF. The DNA sequence follows: TGTGCCAGCAGCCACTTCGAGGACTCCTACGAGCAGTACTTC.